Listed here are 12 T cell receptor beta chains from one sample, sequenced in a study of blood T cell repertoires in COVID-19. Here immunoSEQ multiplex PCR was the method, and the copy in TCRdb shows in-frame clones only, minus some. The data show under 65,000 clones, with 85% to 90% seen just once and around 7.1% held by the top ten. Specimen: peripheral blood. The receptors come from a woman aged 55-69 years with COVID-19, enrolled during active disease.

This clone was counted once. V usage is TRBV28 and J usage is TRBJ1-4, with 10 positions matching TRBD1. CDR1 is MDHEN, CDR2 SYDVKM, per germline. The CDR3 covers 15 residues. V shed 6 bases, J shed 2 bases, and the junction held 3 bases outside the gene matches. CDR3 residues: CASRRQGATNEKLFF. The CDR3 DNA reads TGTGCCAGCAGGCGACAGGGGGCGACTAATGAAAAACTGTTTTTT.

The rearrangement joins TRBV19 to TRBJ2-3; 12 bases line up with TRBD2. V lost 7 bases to trimming and J lost 5 bases; unmatched junction nucleotides: 10. CDR1 is LNHDA, CDR2 SQIVND, per germline (reference sequence). The CDR3 has 16 amino acids. CDR3 nucleotides: TGTGCCAGTACTCCGTCCCTAGCGGGGGGGAGAGATACGCAGTATTTT. Translated: CASTPSLAGGRDTQYF.

J is TRBJ1-5 and V is TRBV28; 7 bases line up with TRBD1. J gave up 5 bases and V 6 bases, and 10 bases lay outside the gene matches. Germline CDR1 is MDHEN and CDR2 is SYDVKM. This CDR3 spans 15 amino acids. CDR3 sequence reads: CASSSLQGLYQPQHF. CDR3 DNA: TGTGCCAGCAGCTCTCTACAGGGGTTGTATCAGCCCCAGCATTTT.

With respect to this clone: The junction departs from the called germline gene at one end, perhaps through a read error. The CDR3 coding sequence is TGTGCTAGTGGTTTTTCAGGCGCTGGAAGCACCATATATTTT. The encoded protein is CASGFSGAGSTIYF. The chain uses TRBV12-5 and TRBJ1-3; D is undetermined. The germline V gene encodes CDR1 LGHNT and CDR2 FRNRAP. The CDR3 length is 14 residues.

This chain uses TRBV2 with TRBJ2-7; TRBD2 matches 8 bases. Losses at the gene ends were 6 bases for V and 2 bases for J; bases not matched to a gene: 6. The germline V gene encodes CDR1 SNHLY and CDR2 FYNNEI. The CDR3 loop spans 14 amino acids. CDR3 DNA sequence: TGTGCCAGCAGCGAGGGACTAGTCCCCTACGAGCAGTACTTC. Residues: CASSEGLVPYEQYF.

The CDR3 nucleotides are TGTGCCAGCAGCTTAGCAACAGGGGTAGGGGCTGAAGCTTTCTTT. It specifies CASSLATGVGAEAFF. The chain employs TRBV7-9 and TRBJ1-1, with TRBD1 matching over 7 bases. CDR1 SEHNR and CDR2 FQNEAQ come from the germline V gene (reference sequence). This CDR3 region has 15 residues. The J segment lost 6 bases and the V segment lost 0 bases, leaving 7 bases of the junction unmatched.

The rearrangement joins TRBV29-1 to TRBJ2-2; perhaps TRBD1 as D (5 bases). The CDR3 totals 12 residues. Germline V CDR1 and CDR2: SQVTM, ANQGSEA. V lost 6 bases and J lost 6, with 11 bases in between. The CDR3 DNA follows: TGCAGCGTATCTTGGGGCCCCGGGGAGCTGTTTTTT. Its protein is CSVSWGPGELFF.

The chain recombines TRBV29-1 with TRBJ1-1, with D maybe TRBD1 (6 bases). The V gene lost 0 bases and the J gene lost 4 bases, with 12 bases spanning the gap. Germline V gene data show CDR1 as SQVTM and CDR2 as ANQGSEA. CDR3 length equals 14 residues. The CDR3 DNA reads as TGCAGCGTTGAAGAGGGGGCGATGTTCACTGAAGCTTTCTTT. This codes for CSVEEGAMFTEAFF.

This chain joins TRBV7-9 and TRBJ2-7, with D possibly TRBD1 on 5 matching bases. Germline loops: CDR1 SEHNR, CDR2 FQNEAQ (reference sequence). Trimming left V 4 bases short and J 0 bases short, with 16 bases between. This CDR3 contains 16 residues. CDR3 sequence reads: CASSSVGHRSSYEQYF. In nucleotides, the CDR3 is TGTGCCAGCAGCTCAGTAGGACACCGGAGCTCCTACGAGCAGTACTTC.

V usage is TRBV19 and J usage is TRBJ1-4; D is possibly TRBD1 (5 bases). The germline V gene encodes CDR1 LNHDA and CDR2 SQIVND (reference sequence). Trimming removed 3 bases from V and 0 bases from J, with 11 bases in between. The CDR3 spans 16 residues. CDR3: CASSIGGSPTNEKLFF. The DNA of the CDR3 is TGTGCCAGTAGTATCGGGGGATCCCCAACTAATGAAAAACTGTTTTTT.

J is TRBJ2-3 and V is TRBV7-9, with no clear D. Per germline, CDR1 SEHNR and CDR2 FQNEAQ (reference sequence). This CDR3 spans 16 amino acids. V shed 3 bases and J shed 4 bases, with 17 bases lying between them. The CDR3 DNA reads TGTGCCAGCAGCTTGGGCGAGATTGGCCCCGCAGATACGCAGTATTTT. Its protein is CASSLGEIGPADTQYF.

The genes are TRBV3-1 (or the pseudogene TRBV3-2) and TRBJ1-2, with D possibly being TRBD1 (5 bases). The CDR3 extends over 15 amino acids. V was trimmed by 0 bases and J by 6 bases, leaving 14 bases between them. Germline CDR1 reads LGHDT; CDR2 reads YNNKEL (reference sequence). In DNA, the CDR3 is TGTGCCAGCAGCCAAGATTTGGTTCAGGGAAATGGCTACACCTTC. Its protein is CASSQDLVQGNGYTF.